The 3 T cell receptor beta chains reported below all come from one sample, sequenced in a study of vaccination and CD4 T cells after COVID-19 (dated by TCRdb to the early 2020s). The time point label here, explained by the study, means: late sampling 161 to 241 days after vaccination in three convalescent patients. The library was built by means of PCR. Sequencing was performed on an Illumina iSeq 100. TCRdb reprocessed the public reads (quality trimming at Q25 with fastp, clone calling with MiXCR) and kept in-frame beta chains. Every CDR3 protein is listed once, alongside the most common genes and DNA of its rows. The sample contains around 26,000 distinct CDR3 sequences, 50% to 65% of them found a single time. The top ten clonotypes cover more than 5% of the sample. Sequenced here: CD4+ T cells from blood, sampled about 7 months after SARS-CoV-2 vaccination. All receptors come from a human donor who had recovered from COVID-19.

This clonotype was counted a few times. The rearrangement links TRBV15 to TRBJ2-1; D possibly corresponds to TRBD2 (5 bases). The V end lost 1 base, the J end lost 4 bases, and 11 bases lay between the germline ends. CDR1 and CDR2 from the germline V gene are LNHNV and YYDKDF (reference sequence). The CDR3 contains 15 residues. CDR3 bases: TGTGCCACCAGCAGAGTGGTTGAGGGATACAATGAGCAGTTCTTC. Protein sequence: CATSRVVEGYNEQFF.

By share, this clonotype counts as medium-sized. The chain employs TRBV6-1 and TRBJ2-7; TRBD2 matches at 13 bases. V lost 4 bases, J lost 1 base, and 1 base stayed unmatched. CDR1 and CDR2 (germline): MNHNS, SASEGT. This CDR3 region has 15 residues. This CDR3 reads CASSGLAGGSYEQYF. CDR3 DNA sequence: TGTGCCAGCAGTGGACTAGCGGGAGGATCCTACGAGCAGTACTTC.

The genes are TRBV25-1 and TRBJ2-3, with D maybe TRBD1 (5 bases). Trimming cost V 2 bases and J 0 bases, with 6 bases left between them. The germline gives CDR1 MGHDK, CDR2 SYGVNS. CDR3 length: 14 amino acids. CDR3 loop: CASSEDRSTDTQYF. The CDR3 DNA sequence: TGTGCCAGCAGTGAAGACAGAAGCACAGATACGCAGTATTTT.